The 17 T cell receptor beta chains reported below all come from one sample, sequenced in a study of PD-1 blockade in classical Hodgkin lymphoma (dated by TCRdb to the early 2020s). Library generation was performed with the immunoSEQ multiplex PCR assay. TCRdb obtained this table from immuneACCESS and retained in-frame rearrangements with V and J assigned. These tables miss some clones; where compared with another copy, unresolved V genes account for less than half of the shortfall, and the remainder is unexplained. The sample has some 48,000 clones on record, nearly 80% of them singletons. Around 19% of the sample rests with the top ten. The time point label for this specimen denotes: cycle 4 day 1 (C4D1), after 6 weeks of nivolumab. Every trial patient had relapsed following autologous stem cell transplantation, and prior brentuximab vedotin exposure was what differed among cohorts A, B and C.

This material consisted of peripheral blood mononuclear cells (PBMCs), taken before the fourth cycle of nivolumab. Every receptor here comes from a human donor with classical Hodgkin lymphoma.

CDR3 nucleotides: TGTGCCAGCAGTGCCGGGGGGGGCTTGATGAACACTGAAGCTTTCTTT. This codes for CASSAGGGLMNTEAFF. The rearrangement links TRBV28 to TRBJ1-1, with D tentatively TRBD1 (6 bases). Germline V gives CDR1 MDHEN, CDR2 SYDVKM. This CDR3 has 16 amino acids. The V end lost 5 bases, the J end lost 0 bases, and 16 bases lay between the germline ends.

The chain combines TRBV5-6 with TRBJ1-2; 8 bases are shared with TRBD1. This CDR3 spans 14 amino acids. The germline V gene has CDR1 SGHDT and CDR2 YYEEEE. The junction had 2 bases not matched to a gene; V was cut back by 2 bases and J by 2 bases. The CDR3 nucleotides are TGTGCCAGCAGCTTAGGACAGGGAAACTATGGCTACACCTTC. Amino acid sequence: CASSLGQGNYGYTF. Supplemented by reference TRBV5-6 and TRBJ1-2, the full variable domain reads DAGVTQSPTHLIKTRGQQVTLRCSPKSGHDTVSWYQQALGQGPQFIFQYYEEEERQRGNFPDRFSGHQFPNYSSELNVNALLLGDSALYLCASSLGQGNYGYTFGSGTRLTVV.

This clone was picked up a small number of times. The chain uses TRBV6-7 and TRBJ1-5; 8 nucleotides match TRBD1. TRBV6-7 belongs to the ORF category, with a function that is uncertain. The V gene end was trimmed by 4 bases and the J gene end by 3 bases; junction bases not matched to a gene: 8. The CDR3 has 16 amino acids. In DNA, the CDR3 is TGTGCCAGCAGTTGCCGCCTACAGGGGGACAATCAGCCCCAGCATTTT. It codes for CASSCRLQGDNQPQHF.

The chain has TRBV6-1 and TRBJ2-7, with D uncertain. The CDR3 spans 12 residues. The germline V gene encodes CDR1 MNHNS and CDR2 SASEGT. The ends were cut back, 7 bases at V and 1 base at J, with 8 bases in the middle. CDR3 DNA sequence: TGTGCCAGCACGCCCCCGTCCTACGAGCAGTACTTC. Translating it yields CASTPPSYEQYF.

This CDR3 reads CASSPTSRGEQYF. The CDR3 nucleotides are TGTGCCAGCAGTCCTACTTCCAGGGGCGAGCAGTACTTC. This sequence joins TRBV27 and TRBJ2-7; maybe TRBD1 (6 bases). CDR1 and CDR2 from the germline V gene are MNHEY and SMNVEV (reference sequence). The length of the CDR3 is 13 residues. V lost 5 bases and J lost 6, with 14 bases in between.

The J gene is TRBJ2-3, the V gene TRBV9; 9 positions match TRBD2. Germline-derived CDR1 and CDR2 are SGDLS and YYNGEE. This CDR3 has 16 amino acids. V was clipped by 0 bases and J by 4 bases; unmatched bases: 6. The CDR3 region is CASSVGASGVADTQYF. The CDR3 nucleotides are TGTGCCAGCAGCGTAGGCGCTAGCGGGGTAGCAGATACGCAGTATTTT. Supplemented by reference TRBV9 and TRBJ2-3, the full variable domain reads DSGVTQTPKHLITATGQRVTLRCSPRSGDLSVYWYQQSLDQGLQFLIQYYNGEERAKGNILERFSAQQFPDLHSELNLSSLELGDSALYFCASSVGASGVADTQYFGPGTRLTVL.

This chain joins TRBV6-5 and TRBJ2-5; D might be TRBD1 or TRBD2, each matching 5 bases. V was cut by 8 bases and J by 0 bases, with 16 bases left in between. Germline V gene sequence: CDR1 MNHEY, CDR2 SVGAGI. The CDR3 totals 15 residues. CDR3 protein: CASRQEGRDQETQYF. The CDR3 nucleotides read TGTGCCAGCCGCCAAGAGGGCAGGGACCAAGAGACCCAGTACTTC.

This clone was counted a single time. This rearrangement joins TRBV28 to TRBJ1-3; TRBD1 is a possible D gene (6 bases). The V gene's germline CDR1 is MDHEN and CDR2 SYDVKM. The CDR3 contains 19 residues. V lost 3 bases, J lost 0 bases, and 21 bases lay in between. The CDR3 reads CASSFPGEKDRFSGNTIYF. DNA for the CDR3: TGTGCCAGCAGTTTCCCGGGAGAAAAGGACAGATTCTCTGGAAACACCATATATTTT.

This chain links TRBV5-1 with TRBJ1-6; D is unresolved. The V gene lost 1 base and the J gene lost 6 bases, with 11 bases spanning the gap. The CDR3 length is 15 residues. The germline V gene has CDR1 SGHRS and CDR2 YFSETQ. CDR3 nucleotide sequence: TGCGCCAGCAGCTTGCAGTCATGGGGTAATTCACCCCTCCACTTT. This sequence encodes CASSLQSWGNSPLHF.

This chain uses TRBV18 with TRBJ2-3; D gene unclear. CDR1 is KGHSH and CDR2 is LQKENI in the germline V gene. This CDR3 region has 15 residues. The germline V and J ends were trimmed by 0 bases and 0 bases, with 7 bases remaining between them. CDR3 coding DNA: TGTGCCAGCTCACCACCGTCGGCGAGCACAGATACGCAGTATTTT. The encoded protein is CASSPPSASTDTQYF.

V and J are TRBV25-1 and TRBJ2-7, with D possibly being TRBD1 (6 bases). Germline assignment: CDR1 MGHDK and CDR2 SYGVNS. The germline V and J ends were trimmed by 4 bases and 3 bases, with 16 bases remaining between them. CDR3 length equals 15 residues. The CDR3 loop reads CASSGEQGGDYEQYF. The CDR3 nucleotides read TGTGCCAGCAGTGGGGAACAGGGTGGAGACTACGAGCAGTACTTC.

This clone was observed a few times. The CDR3 coding sequence is TGTGCCAGCAGCGTACCTAGATCGGGAACCAACACCGGGGAGCTGTTTTTT. Protein product: CASSVPRSGTNTGELFF. The gene calls are TRBV9 and TRBJ2-2; perhaps TRBD2 as D (5 bases). Trimming cost V 1 base and J 2 bases, with 15 bases left between them. The CDR3 length is 17 residues. Germline V CDR1 and CDR2: SGDLS, YYNGEE.

At least ten counts were recorded for this clone. The chain is built from TRBV11-3 and TRBJ2-3, with no clear D. The V end was cut by 1 base, the J end by 3 bases, with 5 bases between. The CDR3 is 13 amino acids. Germline CDR1 reads SGHNT; CDR2 reads YENEEA. Here the CDR3 DNA reads TGTGCCAGCAGCTTAGCTTTTACAGATACGCAGTATTTT. Amino acids: CASSLAFTDTQYF.

CDR3 sequence reads: CASSYGQGLTDTQYF. Written as DNA, the CDR3 is TGTGCCAGCAGTTACGGACAGGGTTTAACAGATACGCAGTATTTT. The gene calls are TRBV27 and TRBJ2-3; 8 bases match TRBD1. The CDR3 runs 15 residues. After removal of 4 bases from V and 3 bases from J, the junction contained 6 bases not matched to a gene. CDR1 MNHEY and CDR2 SMNVEV come from the germline V gene (reference sequence).

This chain connects TRBV29-1 to TRBJ1-4; D unresolved. The CDR3 covers 13 residues. Germline V lookup: CDR1 SQVTM, CDR2 ANQGSEA. V was clipped by 1 base and J by 8 bases, with 11 bases between them. CDR3 sequence: CSVEATPGEKLFF. The CDR3 nucleotides are TGCAGCGTTGAAGCTACGCCGGGGGAAAAACTGTTTTTT.

Details on this clone: At one end, the junction sequence differs from germline, possibly due to a read error. The chain links TRBV6-5 to TRBJ2-7; 10 bases are shared with TRBD2. Germline V gene sequence: CDR1 MNHEY, CDR2 SVGAGI. The length of the CDR3 is 13 residues. CDR3 protein: CATRGSGRFFRVF. CDR3 coding DNA: TGTGCCACCAGAGGTAGCGGGAGGTTTTTCCGAGTCTTC.

The chain combines TRBV5-1 with TRBJ2-2, with 7 bases matching TRBD2. The ends lost 0 bases at V and 7 bases at J; junction bases unmatched: 6. The CDR3 totals 15 residues. Germline loops: CDR1 SGHRS, CDR2 YFSETQ. In DNA form, the CDR3 reads TGCGCCAGCAGCTTGGGCGCGGGGGACGTCGGGGAGCTGTTTTTT. Its protein product is CASSLGAGDVGELFF.